The TCR beta chain described here comes from a study of cytomegalovirus exposure and HLA in healthy donors. About this clone: Its specificity is not known.

Primers for the PCR totalled 60 Vbeta and 13 Jbeta. Clones were sequenced by immunoSEQ multiplex PCR, and TCRdb holds only the in-frame ones, with some missing. The sample lists over 120,000 clones, roughly 77% seen once, with 3.9% in the top ten. Study observations and caveats: Some 16,000 TCR beta sequences were associated with HLA alleles at 0.05 false discovery rate in a later analysis.

This TCR was recovered from a male donor in good health and CMV-seronegative. Sequencing was carried out using PBMCs.

The CDR3 sequence: CGCGRVAYNEQFF. In DNA form, the CDR3 reads TGTGGCTGCGGGAGGGTTGCCTACAATGAGCAGTTCTTC. The rearrangement joins TRBV30 to TRBJ2-1; 9 bases line up with TRBD2. Germline lookup yields CDR1 GTSNPN and CDR2 SVGIG (reference sequence). The CDR3 loop spans 13 amino acids.